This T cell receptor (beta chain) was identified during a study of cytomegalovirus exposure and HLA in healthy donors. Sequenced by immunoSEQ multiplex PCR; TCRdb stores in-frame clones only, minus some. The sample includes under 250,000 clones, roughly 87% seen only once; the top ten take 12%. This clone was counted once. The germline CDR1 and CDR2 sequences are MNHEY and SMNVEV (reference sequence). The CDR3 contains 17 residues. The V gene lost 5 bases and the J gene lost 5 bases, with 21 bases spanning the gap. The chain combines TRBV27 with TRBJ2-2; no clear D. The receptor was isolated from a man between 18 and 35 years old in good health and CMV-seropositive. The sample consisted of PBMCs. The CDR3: CASSPVGSRITTGELFF. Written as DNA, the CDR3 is TGTGCCAGCAGTCCAGTTGGCAGTCGCATTACTACCGGGGAGCTGTTTTTT.